The 9 T cell receptor beta chains in this list originate from one sample, sequenced in a study of T-cell reconstitution after alpha-beta-depleted transplantation in children. Library preparation (for TCRbeta) was performed with unique molecular identifiers. MiXCR was run by TCRdb on the PCR reads, yielding one entry per CDR3 protein. The sample yields nearly 550,000 distinct CDR3 sequences, about 17% seen once. The sample here was PBMCs from the stem cell graft donor, taken from the stem cell graft. The receptor source for this set is a human donor who donated a stem cell graft to a child with acute lymphoblastic leukemia.

The V gene is TRBV7-9, the J gene TRBJ1-2; D is uncertain. This CDR3 is 14 amino acids long. The V gene's germline CDR1 is SEHNR and CDR2 FQNEAQ (reference sequence). V was cut by 0 bases and J by 3 bases, with 8 bases left in between. CDR3 nucleotide sequence: TGTGCCAGCAGCTTAGCCCAAAAGCACTATGGCTACACCTTC. The encoded protein is CASSLAQKHYGYTF. The whole variable domain, filled in from reference TRBV7-9 and TRBJ1-2, reads DTGVSQNPRHKITKRGQNVTFRCDPISEHNRLYWYRQTLGQGPEFLTYFQNEAQLEKSRLLSDRFSAERPKGSFSTLEIQRTEQGDSAMYLCASSLAQKHYGYTFGSGTRLTVV.

This clonotype was recorded a few times. V gene TRBV9 combines with J gene TRBJ2-1, with D hard to call. The germline V gene encodes CDR1 SGDLS and CDR2 YYNGEE. Trimming left V 2 bases short and J 0 bases short, with 6 bases between. The CDR3 is 14 amino acids. The CDR3 nucleotides read TGTGCCAGCAGCGTCCAGGACTCCTACAATGAGCAGTTCTTC. Protein: CASSVQDSYNEQFF.

This rearrangement joins TRBV12-3 or TRBV12-4 to TRBJ1-2; TRBD1 is a possible D gene (5 bases). CDR3 length: 16 amino acids. Trimming stripped 5 bases from V and 5 bases from J, with 21 bases between. The CDR3 loop is CASSLTDGVREYGYTF. Written as DNA, the CDR3 is TGTGCCAGCAGTCTCACGGACGGGGTCAGGGAGTATGGCTACACCTTC.

The rearrangement joins TRBV6-4 to TRBJ2-5; tentatively, D is TRBD2 (5 bases). Germline V gene data show CDR1 as MRHNA and CDR2 as SNTAGT. Trimming removed 5 bases at V and 2 bases at J, with 18 bases between. The CDR3 has 16 residues. The CDR3 loop reads CASSRNGGGGQETQYF. CDR3 sequence (DNA): TGTGCCAGCAGTCGGAACGGAGGAGGAGGACAAGAGACCCAGTACTTC.

This clonotype was found a few times. The rearrangement links TRBV7-8 to TRBJ2-3; D unresolved. The CDR3 spans 17 residues. V was cut by 1 base and J by 2 bases, with 16 bases left in between. The germline CDR1 and CDR2 sequences are SGHVS and FQNEAQ. The CDR3 DNA follows: TGTGCCAGCAGCTTAGTAAGAGTCTCGAGGCTCACAGATACGCAGTATTTT. As protein: CASSLVRVSRLTDTQYF.

V and J are TRBV3-1 and TRBJ2-2; 9 bases line up with TRBD2. CDR1 LGHDT and CDR2 YNNKEL come from the germline V gene (reference sequence). The CDR3 loop spans 16 amino acids. Trimming cost V 4 bases and J 5 bases; bases outside gene matches: 8. The CDR3 here is CASSPVSGRRTGELFF. CDR3 coding DNA: TGTGCCAGCAGCCCGGTCAGCGGGAGGAGAACCGGGGAGCTGTTTTTT.

In this sample, this clonotype turned up a few times. The chain joins TRBV12-3 or TRBV12-4 to TRBJ2-1; TRBD2 agrees at 7 bases. Trimming at V came to 6 bases and at J to 2 bases, leaving 7 bases not matched to a gene. This CDR3 is 15 amino acids long. The CDR3 DNA sequence: TGTGCCAGCAGCCCCACTAGCGATACCTACAATGAGCAGTTCTTC. Residues: CASSPTSDTYNEQFF.

CDR3 nucleotide sequence: TGCAGTGCTTGTCCCGGCACCCAGGTAGAAGCTTTCTTT. This codes for CSACPGTQVEAFF. The chain uses TRBV20-1 and TRBJ1-1; the D is unclear. Between the trimmed V and J ends, which lost 5 bases and 8 bases, there was a span of 18 bases. Looked up from germline, CDR1 is DFQATT and CDR2 is SNEGSKA (reference sequence). The CDR3 extends over 13 amino acids.

The V gene is TRBV12-3 or TRBV12-4, the J gene TRBJ2-7; perhaps TRBD2 as D (5 bases). V was clipped by 7 bases and J by 0 bases, with 16 bases between them. This CDR3 spans 15 amino acids. CDR3: CASTFSLGLSYEQYF. The CDR3 nucleotides read TGTGCCAGCACCTTCTCCCTAGGACTCTCCTACGAGCAGTACTTC.